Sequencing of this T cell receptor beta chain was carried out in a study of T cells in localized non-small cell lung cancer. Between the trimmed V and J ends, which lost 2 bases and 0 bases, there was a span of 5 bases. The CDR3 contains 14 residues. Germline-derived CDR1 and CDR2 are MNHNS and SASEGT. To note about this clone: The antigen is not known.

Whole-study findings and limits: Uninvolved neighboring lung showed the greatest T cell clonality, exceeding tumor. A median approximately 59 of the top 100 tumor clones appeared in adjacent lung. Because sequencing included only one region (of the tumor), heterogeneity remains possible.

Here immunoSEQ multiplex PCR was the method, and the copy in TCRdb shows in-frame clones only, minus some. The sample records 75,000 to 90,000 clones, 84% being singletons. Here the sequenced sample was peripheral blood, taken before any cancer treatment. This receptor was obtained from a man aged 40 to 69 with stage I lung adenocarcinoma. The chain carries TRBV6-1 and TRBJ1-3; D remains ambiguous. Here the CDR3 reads CASSEMSSGNTIYF. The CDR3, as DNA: TGTGCCAGCAGTGAAATGAGCTCTGGAAACACCATATATTTT.